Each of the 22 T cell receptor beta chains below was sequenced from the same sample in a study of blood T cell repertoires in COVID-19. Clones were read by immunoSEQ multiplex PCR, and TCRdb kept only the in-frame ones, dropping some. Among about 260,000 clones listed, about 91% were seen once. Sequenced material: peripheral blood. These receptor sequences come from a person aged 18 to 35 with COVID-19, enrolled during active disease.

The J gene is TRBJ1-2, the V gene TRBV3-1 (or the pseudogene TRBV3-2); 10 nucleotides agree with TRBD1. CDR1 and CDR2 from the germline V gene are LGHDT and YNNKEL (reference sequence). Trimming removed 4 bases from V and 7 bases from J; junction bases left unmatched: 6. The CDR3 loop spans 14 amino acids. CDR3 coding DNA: TGTGCCAGCAGCCTACCTGGGACAGGGGTTGGCTACACCTTC. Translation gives CASSLPGTGVGYTF.

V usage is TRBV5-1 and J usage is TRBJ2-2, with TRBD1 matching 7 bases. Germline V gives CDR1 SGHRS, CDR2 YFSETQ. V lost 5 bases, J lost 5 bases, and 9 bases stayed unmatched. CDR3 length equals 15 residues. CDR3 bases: TGCGCCAGCAGGAGGGACAGTGATTCGACCGGGGAGCTGTTTTTT. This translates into CASRRDSDSTGELFF.

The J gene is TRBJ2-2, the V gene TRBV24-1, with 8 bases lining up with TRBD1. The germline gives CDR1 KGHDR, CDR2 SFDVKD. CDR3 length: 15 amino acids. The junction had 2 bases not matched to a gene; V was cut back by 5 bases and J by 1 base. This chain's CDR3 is CATSVDRGNTGELFF. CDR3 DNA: TGTGCCACCAGTGTTGACAGGGGGAACACCGGGGAGCTGTTTTTT.

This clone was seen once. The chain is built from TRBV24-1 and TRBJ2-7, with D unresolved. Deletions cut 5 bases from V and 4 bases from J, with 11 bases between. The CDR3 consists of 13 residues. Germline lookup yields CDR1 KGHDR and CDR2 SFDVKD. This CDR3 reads CATSVPGQYEQYF. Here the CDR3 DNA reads TGTGCCACCAGTGTCCCAGGTCAATACGAGCAGTACTTC.

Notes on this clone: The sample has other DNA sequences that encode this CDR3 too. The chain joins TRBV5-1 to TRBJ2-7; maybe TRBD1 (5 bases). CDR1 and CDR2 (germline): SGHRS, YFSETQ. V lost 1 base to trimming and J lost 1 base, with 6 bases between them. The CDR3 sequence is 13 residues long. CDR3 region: CASSLQGSYEQYF. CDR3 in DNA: TGCGCCAGCAGCTTGCAGGGTTCCTACGAGCAGTACTTC.

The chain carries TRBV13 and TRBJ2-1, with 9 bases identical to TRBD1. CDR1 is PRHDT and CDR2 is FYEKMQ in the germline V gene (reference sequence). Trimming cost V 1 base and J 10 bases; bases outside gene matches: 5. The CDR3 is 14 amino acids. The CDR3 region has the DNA TGTGCCAGCAGCTTAGTGGATGGACAGGGGGAGCAGTTCTTC. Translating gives CASSLVDGQGEQFF. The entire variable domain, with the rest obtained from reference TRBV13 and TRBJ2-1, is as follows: AAGVIQSPRHLIKEKRETATLKCYPIPRHDTVYWYQQGPGQDPQFLISFYEKMQSDKGSIPDRFSAQQFSDYHSELNMSSLELGDSALYFCASSLVDGQGEQFFGPGTRLTVL.

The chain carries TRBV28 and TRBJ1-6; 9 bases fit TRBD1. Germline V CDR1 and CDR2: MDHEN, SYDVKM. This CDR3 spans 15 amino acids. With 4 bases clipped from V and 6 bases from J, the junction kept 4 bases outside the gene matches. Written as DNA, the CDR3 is TGTGCCAGCAGTTCCCGGACAGGGGCTAATTCACCCCTCCACTTT. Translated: CASSSRTGANSPLHF.

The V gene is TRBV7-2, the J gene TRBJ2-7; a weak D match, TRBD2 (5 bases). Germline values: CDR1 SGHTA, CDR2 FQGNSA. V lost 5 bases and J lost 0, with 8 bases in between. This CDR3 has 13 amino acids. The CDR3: CASSGLNSYEQYF. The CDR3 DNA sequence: TGTGCCAGCAGCGGACTTAACTCCTACGAGCAGTACTTC.

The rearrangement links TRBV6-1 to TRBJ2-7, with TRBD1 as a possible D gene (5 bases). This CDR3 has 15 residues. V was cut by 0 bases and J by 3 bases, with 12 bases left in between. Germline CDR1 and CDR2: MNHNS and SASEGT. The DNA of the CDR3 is TGTGCCAGCAGTGAAGCTCTGGGGCACCTCTACGAGCAGTACTTC. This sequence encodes CASSEALGHLYEQYF.

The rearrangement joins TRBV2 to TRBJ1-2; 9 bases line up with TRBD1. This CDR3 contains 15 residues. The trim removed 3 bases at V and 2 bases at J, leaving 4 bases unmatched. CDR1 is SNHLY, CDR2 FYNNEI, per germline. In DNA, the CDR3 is TGTGCCAGCAGTGACGCCGGGACAGGGAACTATGGCTACACCTTC. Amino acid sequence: CASSDAGTGNYGYTF.

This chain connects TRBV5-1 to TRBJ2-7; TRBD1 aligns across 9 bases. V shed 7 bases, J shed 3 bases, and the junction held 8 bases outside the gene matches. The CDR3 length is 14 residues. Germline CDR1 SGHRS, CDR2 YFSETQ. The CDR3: CASGAGTGRYEQYF. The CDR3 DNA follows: TGCGCCAGCGGAGCGGGGACAGGGCGCTACGAGCAGTACTTC.

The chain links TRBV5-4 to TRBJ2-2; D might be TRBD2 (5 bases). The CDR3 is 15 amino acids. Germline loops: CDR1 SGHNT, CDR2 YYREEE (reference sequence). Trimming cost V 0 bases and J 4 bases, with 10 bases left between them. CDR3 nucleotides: TGTGCCAGCAGCTTGGACGGGGTTAGCACCGGGGAGCTGTTTTTT. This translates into CASSLDGVSTGELFF.

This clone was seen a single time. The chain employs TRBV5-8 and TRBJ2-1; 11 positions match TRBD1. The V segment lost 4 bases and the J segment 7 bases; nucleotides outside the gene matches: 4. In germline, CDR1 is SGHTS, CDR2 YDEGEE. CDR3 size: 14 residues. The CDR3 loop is CASSMDRGLNEQFF. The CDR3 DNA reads TGTGCCAGCAGCATGGACAGGGGGCTGAATGAGCAGTTCTTC. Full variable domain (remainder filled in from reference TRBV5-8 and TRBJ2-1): EAGVTQSPTHLIKTRGQQATLRCSPISGHTSVYWYQQALGLGLQFLLWYDEGEERNRGNFPPRFSGRQFPNYSSELNVNALELEDSALYLCASSMDRGLNEQFFGPGTRLTVL.

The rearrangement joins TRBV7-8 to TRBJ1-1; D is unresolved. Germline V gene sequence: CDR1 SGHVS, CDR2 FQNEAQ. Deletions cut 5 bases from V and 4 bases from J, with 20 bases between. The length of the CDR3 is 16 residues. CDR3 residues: CASSPGLLGLGTEAFF. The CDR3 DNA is TGTGCCAGCAGCCCAGGTCTGCTGGGTTTGGGCACTGAAGCTTTCTTT.

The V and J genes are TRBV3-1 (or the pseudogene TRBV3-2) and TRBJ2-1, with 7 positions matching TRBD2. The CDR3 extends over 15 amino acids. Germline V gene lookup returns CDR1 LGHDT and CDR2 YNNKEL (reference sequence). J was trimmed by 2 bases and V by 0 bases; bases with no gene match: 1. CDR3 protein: CASSQEGTTYNEQFF. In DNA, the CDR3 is TGTGCCAGCAGCCAAGAGGGGACTACCTACAATGAGCAGTTCTTC.

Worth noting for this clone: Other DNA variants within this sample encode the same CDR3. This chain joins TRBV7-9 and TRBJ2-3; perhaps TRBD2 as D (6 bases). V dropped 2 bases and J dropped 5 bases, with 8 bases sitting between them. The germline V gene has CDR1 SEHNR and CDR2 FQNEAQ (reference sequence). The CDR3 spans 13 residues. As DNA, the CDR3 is TGTGCCAGCAGCTTAAACGGGGGAGATACGCAGTATTTT. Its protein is CASSLNGGDTQYF.

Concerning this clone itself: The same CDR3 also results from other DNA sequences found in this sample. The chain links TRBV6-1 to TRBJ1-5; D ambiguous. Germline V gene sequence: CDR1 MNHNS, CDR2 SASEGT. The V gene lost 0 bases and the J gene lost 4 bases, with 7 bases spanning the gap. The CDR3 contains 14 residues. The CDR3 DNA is TGTGCCAGCAGTGAAGCGCGAGGGAATCAGCCCCAGCATTTT. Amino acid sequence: CASSEARGNQPQHF.

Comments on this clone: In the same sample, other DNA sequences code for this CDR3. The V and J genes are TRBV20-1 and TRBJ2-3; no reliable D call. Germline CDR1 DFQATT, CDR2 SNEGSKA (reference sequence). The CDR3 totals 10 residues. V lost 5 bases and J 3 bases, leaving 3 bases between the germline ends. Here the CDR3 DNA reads TGCAGTGCTTCGACAGATACGCAGTATTTT. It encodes CSASTDTQYF.

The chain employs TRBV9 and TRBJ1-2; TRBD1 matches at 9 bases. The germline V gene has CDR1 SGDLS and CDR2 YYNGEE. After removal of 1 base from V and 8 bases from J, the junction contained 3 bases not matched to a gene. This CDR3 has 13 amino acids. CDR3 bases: TGTGCCAGCAGCGTAACAGGGGGCGCAGGCTACACCTTC. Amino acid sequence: CASSVTGGAGYTF.

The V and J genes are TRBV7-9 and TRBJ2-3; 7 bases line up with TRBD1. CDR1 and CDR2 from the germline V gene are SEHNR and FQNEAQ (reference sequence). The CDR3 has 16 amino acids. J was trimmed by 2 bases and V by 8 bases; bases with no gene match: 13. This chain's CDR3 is CASLRDRPSPTDTQYF. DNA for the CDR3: TGTGCCAGCCTTCGGGACAGACCTTCCCCCACAGATACGCAGTATTTT.

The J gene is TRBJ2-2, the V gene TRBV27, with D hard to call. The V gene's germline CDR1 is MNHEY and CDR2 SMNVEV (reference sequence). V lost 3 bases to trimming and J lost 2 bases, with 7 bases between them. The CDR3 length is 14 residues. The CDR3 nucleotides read TGTGCCAGCAGTTTTGCAGTCAACACCGGGGAGCTGTTTTTT. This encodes CASSFAVNTGELFF.

The CDR3 DNA sequence: TGTGCCAGCAGGTTTAAAGGGGAGGGTAATGAAAAACTGTTTTTT. It codes for CASRFKGEGNEKLFF. The genes are TRBV7-8 and TRBJ1-4, with a possible D match to TRBD1 (5 bases). This CDR3 spans 15 amino acids. The germline V and J ends were trimmed by 6 bases and 4 bases, with 15 bases remaining between them. The germline CDR1 and CDR2 sequences are SGHVS and FQNEAQ.